The 28 T cell receptor beta chains below come from one sample, sequenced in a study. A single record per CDR3 protein comes from TCRdb applying MiXCR to the 5' RACE reads. The sample lists nearly 55,000 distinct CDR3 sequences, about 24% occurring once. The sequencing sample was made of tumor-infiltrating naive CD4+ T cells sorted from the breast tumor. The sample's subset: naive CD4+ T cells, CD4+CD45RA+CD25-. The receptors come from a female donor with breast cancer.

The chain employs TRBV2 and TRBJ2-7, with 10 positions matching TRBD1. CDR1 and CDR2 (germline): SNHLY, FYNNEI. The V gene end was trimmed by 7 bases and the J gene end by 6 bases; junction bases not matched to a gene: 6. The CDR3 contains 13 residues. The CDR3 here is CASTGTGDSEQYF. The DNA of the CDR3 is TGTGCCAGCACCGGGACAGGGGACAGCGAGCAGTACTTC.

In the case of this clonotype: It is likely a read error, because the conserved phenylalanine at the end of the CDR3 is missing. This chain links TRBV7-9 with TRBJ1-1; 8 bases map to TRBD1. V lost 4 bases to trimming and J lost 6 bases; unmatched junction nucleotides: 10. The CDR3 spans 15 residues. Germline lookup yields CDR1 SEHNR and CDR2 FQNEAQ (reference sequence). CDR3 in amino acids: CASSSQGGTGSEAFC. CDR3 sequence (DNA): TGTGCCAGCAGCTCCCAGGGAGGGACAGGCTCTGAAGCTTTCTGT.

This clonotype has at least ten counts. The chain recombines TRBV20-1 with TRBJ1-5; 9 bases map to TRBD1. V was clipped by 3 bases and J by 0 bases; unmatched bases: 6. This CDR3 has 16 residues. Germline V gene sequence: CDR1 DFQATT, CDR2 SNEGSKA (reference sequence). CDR3 loop: CSARRQGGLSNQPQHF. The CDR3 coding sequence is TGCAGTGCTAGGAGACAGGGGGGACTTAGCAATCAGCCCCAGCATTTT.

The V and J genes are TRBV12-3 or TRBV12-4 and TRBJ1-1; maybe TRBD1 (6 bases). The CDR3 is 15 amino acids. V lost 5 bases, J lost 0 bases, and 13 bases lay in between. The CDR3 protein is CASSPQGTMNTEAFF. The CDR3 DNA reads TGTGCCAGCAGTCCCCAGGGGACAATGAACACTGAAGCTTTCTTT.

There are a few counts of this clonotype. CDR3 sequence (DNA): TGCGCCAGCAAGCTTAAGGGGGGGACAAACACCGGGGAGCTGTTTTTT. It translates to CASKLKGGTNTGELFF. The V gene is TRBV5-1, the J gene TRBJ2-2, with a tentative D call TRBD2 (7 bases). Looked up from germline, CDR1 is SGHRS and CDR2 is YFSETQ. There are 16 residues in the CDR3. With 6 bases removed from V and 2 bases from J, the gap between germline ends came to 17 bases.

The chain carries TRBV6-5 and TRBJ2-2; weak D call: TRBD2 (5 bases). Germline V lookup: CDR1 MNHEY, CDR2 SVGAGI. Trimming took off 2 bases at V and 0 bases at J, with 10 bases between the two ends. CDR3 length equals 16 residues. The CDR3 DNA reads as TGTGCCAGCAGTTACCGTAGGAGGACGAACACCGGGGAGCTGTTTTTT. Its translation: CASSYRRRTNTGELFF.

The chain has TRBV4-2 and TRBJ1-3, with D perhaps TRBD1 (5 bases). Germline V lookup: CDR1 LGHNA, CDR2 YNFKEQ. The CDR3 consists of 14 residues. Trimming took 10 bases from V and 0 from J, leaving 13 bases between them. The CDR3 DNA sequence: TGTGCCACCCGGGACCTGATCTCTGGAAACACCATATATTTT. This translates into CATRDLISGNTIYF.

This chain links TRBV7-9 with TRBJ2-3; D remains ambiguous. The CDR3 sequence is 15 residues long. Trimming shortened V by 1 base and J by 4 bases, and 12 bases separated the two germline ends. Germline CDR1 SEHNR, CDR2 FQNEAQ (reference sequence). This CDR3 is CASSLEGYFSDTQYF. The CDR3 bases are TGTGCCAGCAGCTTAGAAGGTTACTTCTCAGATACGCAGTATTTT.

V is TRBV12-3 or TRBV12-4 and J is TRBJ1-6, with a possible D match to TRBD1 (5 bases). The CDR3 is 14 amino acids. Trimming stripped 3 bases from V and 7 bases from J, with 10 bases between. The CDR3 loop reads CASSFAGMNSPLHF. CDR3 in DNA: TGTGCCAGCAGTTTCGCAGGGATGAATTCACCCCTCCACTTT.

The V gene is TRBV7-8, the J gene TRBJ1-2; D unresolved. V was cut by 5 bases and J by 1 base, with 20 bases left in between. Germline CDR1 SGHVS, CDR2 FQNEAQ. The CDR3 runs to 17 residues. The CDR3 protein is CASSPSASRYFNYGYTF. CDR3 sequence (DNA): TGTGCCAGCAGCCCCTCGGCCTCACGATATTTTAACTATGGCTACACCTTC.

This clonotype came up a few times. The chain carries TRBV28 and TRBJ2-2; possibly TRBD1 or TRBD2 for D (5 bases each). V was clipped by 6 bases and J by 7 bases, with 12 bases between them. The CDR3 extends over 13 amino acids. Germline lookup yields CDR1 MDHEN and CDR2 SYDVKM. In nucleotides, the CDR3 is TGTGCCAGCAGGGGGCTAGCTGGCGGGGAGCTGTTTTTT. Its protein is CASRGLAGGELFF.

This clonotype was detected a few times. The chain couples TRBV24-1 to TRBJ2-1, with unresolved D. The CDR3 runs 13 residues. CDR1 is KGHDR, CDR2 SFDVKD, per germline. The V end was cut by 4 bases, the J end by 4 bases, with 7 bases between. The CDR3 loop reads CATSDLYYNEQFF. The CDR3 nucleotides read TGTGCCACCAGTGACCTATATTACAATGAGCAGTTCTTC.

In its sample, this clonotype was seen a few times. The V call is TRBV10-3, the J call TRBJ2-3, with D hard to call. Trimming left V 0 bases short and J 4 bases short, with 2 bases between. Germline CDR1 ENHRY, CDR2 SYGVKD. The CDR3 covers 12 residues. CDR3: CAISESADTQYF. Here the CDR3 DNA reads TGTGCCATCAGTGAGTCGGCAGATACGCAGTATTTT.

The rearrangement joins TRBV5-1 to TRBJ2-3, with 8 positions matching TRBD1. Germline CDR1 and CDR2: SGHRS and YFSETQ. After removal of 4 bases from V and 1 base from J, the junction contained 8 bases not matched to a gene. The CDR3 covers 16 residues. Written as DNA, the CDR3 is TGCGCCAGCAGCGGCTGGACAGGGCCAGGCACAGATACGCAGTATTTT. Its translation is CASSGWTGPGTDTQYF.

This clonotype has more than one count but fewer than ten. The chain combines TRBV20-1 with TRBJ1-3, with D hard to call. The CDR3 is 13 residues long. Germline values: CDR1 DFQATT, CDR2 SNEGSKA (reference sequence). The ends were cut back, 0 bases at V and 5 bases at J, with 8 bases in the middle. As DNA, the CDR3 is TGCAGTGCTAGAGATAGGAACAGAAACACCATATATTTT. Protein sequence: CSARDRNRNTIYF.

Many counts were recorded for this clonotype. The rearrangement uses TRBV12-3 or TRBV12-4 and TRBJ2-7; weak D call: TRBD2 (5 bases). Trimming took 1 base from V and 3 from J, leaving 13 bases between them. The CDR3 runs to 15 residues. The CDR3 loop is CASSLVNSRGYEQYF. The CDR3 DNA sequence: TGTGCCAGCAGTTTAGTGAACAGCCGGGGCTACGAGCAGTACTTC.

This clonotype counts as medium-sized. This rearrangement joins TRBV7-2 to TRBJ1-2; no definite D call. Trimming pared 4 bases from V and 8 bases from J, leaving 14 bases between. Germline V CDR1 and CDR2: SGHTA, FQGNSA. CDR3 size: 13 residues. The DNA of the CDR3 is TGTGCCAGCAGCTCCTACATCACGGACGGCTACACCTTC. Translated: CASSSYITDGYTF.

V is TRBV20-1 and J is TRBJ1-1; D not certain. CDR3 length equals 11 residues. Germline CDR1 DFQATT, CDR2 SNEGSKA (reference sequence). CDR3 DNA sequence: TGCAAGCCAGGAGGGAACACTGAAGCTTTCTTT. Translating gives CKPGGNTEAFF.

This chain links TRBV6-1 with TRBJ1-2; D is ambiguous. Trimming stripped 2 bases from V and 0 bases from J, with 10 bases between. This CDR3 has 15 amino acids. Germline-derived CDR1 and CDR2 are MNHNS and SASEGT. The CDR3 bases are TGTGCCAGCAGTGAATCAACAGCCGCTAACTATGGCTACACCTTC. It translates to CASSESTAANYGYTF.

This clonotype has a count of ten or more. The chain uses TRBV7-3 and TRBJ2-3, with D possibly matching TRBD1 (6 bases). Trimming left V 0 bases short and J 3 bases short, with 10 bases between. Germline-derived CDR1 and CDR2 are SGHTA and FQGTGA. The length of the CDR3 is 15 residues. The CDR3 protein is CASSLTRTETDTQYF. Written as DNA, the CDR3 is TGTGCCAGCAGCTTAACCCGGACAGAAACAGATACGCAGTATTTT.

The chain combines TRBV20-1 with TRBJ2-7; TRBD2 aligns across 7 bases. J was trimmed by 7 bases and V by 0 bases; bases with no gene match: 9. Germline CDR1 reads DFQATT; CDR2 reads SNEGSKA (reference sequence). The CDR3 is made up of 14 amino acids. The CDR3 loop is CSARDWSGVGEQYF. The CDR3 coding sequence is TGCAGTGCTAGAGATTGGAGCGGGGTCGGTGAGCAGTACTTC.

As regards this clonotype: Relative to the germline gene, one junction end is altered; a read error may explain this. This chain links TRBV4-2 with TRBJ2-2; 8 bases line up with TRBD2. CDR3 length equals 17 residues. Germline CDR1 LGHNA, CDR2 YNFKEQ. This chain's CDR3 is CASSQDRGTSGTGELFF. As DNA, the CDR3 is TGTGCCAGCAGTCAAGATAGGGGGACTAGTGGCACCGGGGAGCTGTTTTTT.

A few counts support this clonotype. The V gene is TRBV4-2, the J gene TRBJ2-7; possibly TRBD1 for D (6 bases). The CDR3 is 13 amino acids. V was trimmed by 2 bases and J by 6 bases, leaving 11 bases between them. Germline V CDR1 and CDR2: LGHNA, YNFKEQ. In DNA form, the CDR3 reads TGTGCCAGCAGCCAATTAGAAGGGGGCGAGCAGTACTTC. This sequence encodes CASSQLEGGEQYF.

On this clonotype: Given a much more abundant clone one base away, this may be a read error. The chain joins TRBV28 to TRBJ1-6; a weak D match, TRBD1 (5 bases). CDR3 size: 15 residues. V was cut by 5 bases and J by 8 bases, with 16 bases left in between. From germline, CDR1 is MDHEN and CDR2 SYDVKM. Written as DNA, the CDR3 is TGTGCCAGCAGTGAAGACCGGGGCCTTCATTCACCCCTCCACTTT. Amino acid sequence: CASSEDRGLHSPLHF.

This clonotype has a handful of counts. The gene calls are TRBV2 and TRBJ2-3; 9 positions agree with TRBD2. The CDR3 is made up of 14 amino acids. Germline V gene lookup returns CDR1 SNHLY and CDR2 FYNNEI. The trim removed 2 bases at V and 8 bases at J, leaving 5 bases unmatched. CDR3 amino acids: CASSELAGTGTQYF. In nucleotides, the CDR3 is TGTGCCAGCAGTGAACTAGCGGGAACGGGTACGCAGTATTTT.

The J gene is TRBJ2-5, the V gene TRBV7-8; 7 positions match TRBD1. The CDR3 has 14 residues. The germline gives CDR1 SGHVS, CDR2 FQNEAQ. The V segment lost 5 bases and the J segment 2 bases; nucleotides outside the gene matches: 5. The DNA of the CDR3 is TGTGCCAGCAGCCGCCGGACAGGTCAAGAGACCCAGTACTTC. Its protein is CASSRRTGQETQYF.

This chain connects TRBV27 to TRBJ1-2; possible D gene TRBD1, 6 bases. Trimming left V 4 bases short and J 8 bases short, with 17 bases between. Germline assignment: CDR1 MNHEY and CDR2 SMNVEV (reference sequence). This CDR3 spans 14 amino acids. CDR3 nucleotides: TGTGCCAGCAGTTCCCGGGACACCCTACGGGGCTACACCTTC. This gives the protein CASSSRDTLRGYTF.

This clonotype was observed a few times. The CDR3 loop reads CASTPHPGRGRNEQFF. The CDR3 DNA reads as TGTGCCAGCACTCCCCACCCAGGGAGGGGGCGCAATGAGCAGTTCTTC. This chain connects TRBV5-4 to TRBJ2-1; TRBD1 or TRBD2 may be the D gene (7 bases each). Germline-derived CDR1 and CDR2 are SGHNT and YYREEE (reference sequence). The CDR3 extends over 16 amino acids. V lost 6 bases, J lost 6 bases, and 22 bases lay in between. The full variable domain, with the rest looked up from reference TRBV5-4 and TRBJ2-1, is ETGVTQSPTHLIKTRGQQVTLRCSSQSGHNTVSWYQQALGQGPQFIFQYYREEENGRGNFPPRFSGLQFPNYSSELNVNALELDDSALYLCASTPHPGRGRNEQFFGPGTRLTVL.